The 19 T cell receptor beta chains presented below share a single source sample, sequenced in a study of cytomegalovirus exposure and HLA in healthy donors. PCR primers comprised 60 Vbeta and 13 Jbeta primers. Produced via immunoSEQ multiplex PCR; TCRdb's table is partial and in-frame only. There are tens of thousands of clones in the sample; approximately 82% occur only once, and 1.5% to 2% lies in the top ten. Sequences were obtained from PBMCs. These receptors all come from a man between 18 and 35 years old in good health and CMV-seronegative.

The rearrangement uses TRBV5-1 and TRBJ2-6, with a possible D match to TRBD1 (6 bases). The germline CDR1 and CDR2 sequences are SGHRS and YFSETQ. The CDR3 has 16 amino acids. V dropped 5 bases and J dropped 1 base, with 13 bases sitting between them. The CDR3 DNA is TGCGCCAGCAGTAGTCGACAGGTGTCTGGGGCCAACGTCCTGACTTTC. Its translation: CASSSRQVSGANVLTF.

V is TRBV28 and J is TRBJ1-4, with D maybe TRBD1 (6 bases). V lost 7 bases to trimming and J lost 0 bases, with 24 bases between them. This CDR3 spans 19 amino acids. CDR1 is MDHEN and CDR2 is SYDVKM in the germline V gene. CDR3 region: CASKPTIGQGSATNEKLFF. The CDR3 DNA is TGTGCCAGCAAACCCACGATTGGGCAGGGGAGTGCAACTAATGAAAAACTGTTTTTT.

This sequence joins TRBV9 and TRBJ2-5; D is unclear. Germline V gene sequence: CDR1 SGDLS, CDR2 YYNGEE. The CDR3 covers 13 residues. V was shortened by 0 bases and J by 5 bases, with 8 bases between the two germline ends. The CDR3 reads CASSVDGPETQYF. CDR3 bases: TGTGCCAGCAGCGTAGATGGGCCCGAGACCCAGTACTTC.

The chain uses TRBV11-3 and TRBJ2-1, with D perhaps matching TRBD1 (6 bases). Trimming cost V 2 bases and J 8 bases, with 10 bases left between them. This CDR3 region has 13 residues. Germline lookup yields CDR1 SGHNT and CDR2 YENEEA. Here the CDR3 DNA reads TGTGCCAGCAGCTTAACAGGGTTCGATGAGCAGTTCTTC. This encodes CASSLTGFDEQFF.

The V gene is TRBV19, the J gene TRBJ2-7, with 10 bases that match TRBD1. From germline, CDR1 is LNHDA and CDR2 SQIVND (reference sequence). The CDR3 contains 17 residues. With 2 bases clipped from V and 1 base from J, the junction kept 8 bases outside the gene matches. The CDR3 coding sequence is TGTGCCAGTAGTATAATAGGGACAGGGGCGGCGTCCTACGAGCAGTACTTC. Translating gives CASSIIGTGAASYEQYF.

J is TRBJ1-4 and V is TRBV4-3; no definite D call. The ends were cut back, 0 bases at V and 8 bases at J, with 10 bases in the middle. Germline CDR1 and CDR2: LGHNA and YSLEER. The CDR3 loop spans 14 amino acids. The CDR3 spells CASSQDLSREKLFF. DNA of the CDR3: TGCGCCAGCAGCCAAGATCTTAGCCGGGAAAAACTGTTTTTT.

The count of this clone is one. This chain connects TRBV4-3 to TRBJ2-3, with 9 bases that match TRBD2. V trimming: 0 bases; J trimming: 2 bases; junction bases outside the gene matches: 6. The CDR3 spans 17 residues. Germline assignment: CDR1 LGHNA and CDR2 YSLEER. CDR3 loop: CASSQDGAGGPTDTQYF. The CDR3 coding sequence is TGCGCCAGCAGCCAAGATGGGGCGGGGGGGCCCACAGATACGCAGTATTTT.

V usage is TRBV2 and J usage is TRBJ2-5; D perhaps matches TRBD1 (6 bases). This CDR3 spans 13 amino acids. V was pared by 6 bases and J by 4 bases, with 12 bases between. Germline V gives CDR1 SNHLY, CDR2 FYNNEI. CDR3 in amino acids: CASRRVRGETQYF. The CDR3 DNA sequence: TGTGCCAGCAGACGAGTCAGGGGAGAGACCCAGTACTTC.

This chain links TRBV18 with TRBJ1-3; TRBD1 aligns across 7 bases. Germline V gene lookup returns CDR1 KGHSH and CDR2 LQKENI. The V gene end was trimmed by 1 base and the J gene end by 0 bases; junction bases not matched to a gene: 9. The CDR3 extends over 18 amino acids. CDR3 residues: CASSPLLQGQTSGNTIYF. DNA of the CDR3: TGTGCCAGCTCACCACTCTTGCAGGGACAGACCTCTGGAAACACCATATATTTT. Supplemented by reference TRBV18 and TRBJ1-3, the full variable domain reads NAGVMQNPRHLVRRRGQEARLRCSPMKGHSHVYWYRQLPEEGLKFMVYLQKENIIDESGMPKERFSAEFPKEGPSILRIQQVVRGDSAAYFCASSPLLQGQTSGNTIYFGEGSWLTVV.

V gene TRBV4-2 combines with J gene TRBJ1-5, with 11 bases aligning to TRBD1. Germline V lookup: CDR1 LGHNA, CDR2 YNFKEQ. The CDR3 is made up of 17 amino acids. V shed 6 bases and J 1 base; nucleotides not matched to a gene: 8. The DNA of the CDR3 is TGTGCCAGCAGTTCCGGGACAGGGGGTTTGAGCAATCAGCCCCAGCATTTT. Translating gives CASSSGTGGLSNQPQHF.

This chain connects TRBV19 to TRBJ2-1, with TRBD2 matching over 13 bases. This CDR3 contains 15 residues. V dropped 6 bases and J dropped 5; count of bases not matched to a gene: 4. CDR1 and CDR2 (germline): LNHDA, SQIVND (reference sequence). This CDR3 reads CASSPGTSGDNEQFF. The DNA of the CDR3 is TGTGCCAGTAGCCCCGGGACTAGCGGGGACAATGAGCAGTTCTTC.

The V and J genes are TRBV28 and TRBJ1-4; D is unresolved. The V gene lost 6 bases and the J gene lost 11 bases, with 10 bases spanning the gap. Germline V gives CDR1 MDHEN, CDR2 SYDVKM. This CDR3 has 11 residues. This CDR3 reads CASSQLRKLFF. As DNA, the CDR3 is TGTGCCAGCAGCCAACTGAGGAAACTGTTTTTT. Full variable domain (missing parts from reference TRBV28 and TRBJ1-4): DVKVTQSSRYLVKRTGEKVFLECVQDMDHENMFWYRQDPGLGLRLIYFSYDVKMKEKGDIPEGYSVSREKKERFSLILESASTNQTSMYLCASSQLRKLFFGSGTQLSVL.

This clone has only one observation. The CDR3 nucleotides read TGTGCCAGCAGCTGGACTAGCGGACCGCAAAACATTCAGTACTTC. Its protein product is CASSWTSGPQNIQYF. This chain joins TRBV5-4 and TRBJ2-4; the match to TRBD2 covers 10 bases. The CDR3 is 15 residues long. J lost 5 bases, V lost 3 bases, and 5 bases had no gene match. CDR1 and CDR2 (germline): SGHNT, YYREEE (reference sequence).

The chain recombines TRBV28 with TRBJ1-1, with D unresolved. The germline V and J ends were trimmed by 9 bases and 4 bases, with 12 bases remaining between them. The CDR3 sequence is 12 residues long. The germline V gene has CDR1 MDHEN and CDR2 SYDVKM. CDR3 sequence reads: CASLSLSTEAFF. The CDR3 DNA reads TGTGCCAGTCTTTCTTTGAGCACTGAAGCTTTCTTT. Filled out from reference TRBV28 and TRBJ1-1, the complete variable domain reads DVKVTQSSRYLVKRTGEKVFLECVQDMDHENMFWYRQDPGLGLRLIYFSYDVKMKEKGDIPEGYSVSREKKERFSLILESASTNQTSMYLCASLSLSTEAFFGQGTRLTVV.

The chain employs TRBV5-1 and TRBJ2-1; D is possibly TRBD2 (6 bases). The V and J ends lost 4 bases and 7 bases respectively, with 15 bases between them. In germline, CDR1 is SGHRS, CDR2 YFSETQ. This CDR3 is built from 14 residues. The DNA for the CDR3 is TGCGCCAGCAGCGTTGGGGGGTCAAGGAATGAGCAGTTCTTC. This sequence encodes CASSVGGSRNEQFF.

The V gene is TRBV6-6, the J gene TRBJ2-7; 7 bases line up with TRBD1. The junction had 9 bases not matched to a gene; V was cut back by 4 bases and J by 3 bases. Germline V gene sequence: CDR1 MNHNY, CDR2 SVGAGI (reference sequence). The CDR3 is made up of 15 amino acids. The CDR3 DNA follows: TGTGCCAGCAGTTTCCCGACAGGGTCTGGCTACGAGCAGTACTTC. As protein: CASSFPTGSGYEQYF.

The chain has TRBV28 and TRBJ2-7; TRBD2 agrees at 9 bases. The ends lost 6 bases at V and 4 bases at J; junction bases unmatched: 7. This CDR3 comprises 14 residues. Per the germline V gene, CDR1 is MDHEN and CDR2 is SYDVKM. The CDR3 DNA reads as TGTGCCAGCAGCCGCCTTGGACTAGCGTACGAGCAGTACTTC. Translation gives CASSRLGLAYEQYF. Full variable domain (rest looked up from reference TRBV28 and TRBJ2-7): DVKVTQSSRYLVKRTGEKVFLECVQDMDHENMFWYRQDPGLGLRLIYFSYDVKMKEKGDIPEGYSVSREKKERFSLILESASTNQTSMYLCASSRLGLAYEQYFGPGTRLTVT.

Here the CDR3 reads CASSSDRDNSPLHF. DNA of the CDR3: TGTGCCAGCAGCTCTGACAGGGATAATTCACCCCTCCACTTT. The V call is TRBV5-6, the J call TRBJ1-6; 7 nucleotides agree with TRBD1. The length of the CDR3 is 14 residues. Germline V gene data show CDR1 as SGHDT and CDR2 as YYEEEE. The junction had 2 bases not matched to a gene; V was cut back by 3 bases and J by 5 bases. The full variable domain, with the rest looked up from reference TRBV5-6 and TRBJ1-6, is DAGVTQSPTHLIKTRGQQVTLRCSPKSGHDTVSWYQQALGQGPQFIFQYYEEEERQRGNFPDRFSGHQFPNYSSELNVNALLLGDSALYLCASSSDRDNSPLHFGNGTRLTVT.

This clone is a singleton in its sample. The rearrangement uses TRBV30 and TRBJ2-7; D may be TRBD1 (6 bases). V was trimmed by 3 bases and J by 2 bases, leaving 17 bases between them. The CDR3 has 15 amino acids. Germline CDR1 GTSNPN, CDR2 SVGIG (reference sequence). CDR3 bases: TGTGCCTGGAGGGTTGGGCAGGGGAAAACCTACGAGCAGTACTTC. It specifies CAWRVGQGKTYEQYF.